A single sample is the source of the 22 T cell receptor beta chains below, sequenced in a study of shared clonotypes between healthy human individuals. Terminally differentiated effector memory CD45RA+ cells were left out of the naive CD8 fraction, which was CD45RO-negative and positively selected for CCR7. Repertoires were generated with immunoSEQ multiplex PCR, while TCRdb's copy carries only in-frame clones and drops some. The sample includes about 600,000 clones, roughly 98% of them seen just once. The sample comprised naive CD8+ T cells sorted from blood. Source of these receptors: a man aged 30 to 39 in good health.

The gene calls are TRBV14 and TRBJ2-7; 7 bases line up with TRBD1. V was clipped by 3 bases and J by 3 bases; unmatched bases: 14. There are 17 residues in the CDR3. Germline loops: CDR1 SGHDN, CDR2 FVKESK. In DNA form, the CDR3 reads TGTGCCAGCAGCCAGTGGGGTTTTGGGACAGCGGACTACGAGCAGTACTTC. This encodes CASSQWGFGTADYEQYF.

The rearrangement links TRBV6-5 to TRBJ2-3, with D perhaps matching TRBD1 or TRBD2 (5 bases each). This CDR3 is built from 11 residues. Germline CDR1 is MNHEY and CDR2 is SVGAGI. Trimming shortened V by 6 bases and J by 4 bases, and 5 bases separated the two germline ends. CDR3: CASRGADTQYF. In nucleotides, the CDR3 is TGTGCCAGCAGGGGGGCAGATACGCAGTATTTT.

This chain links TRBV5-6 with TRBJ2-3; possible D gene TRBD2, 6 bases. This CDR3 region has 14 residues. The V end was cut by 3 bases, the J end by 4 bases, with 12 bases between. CDR1 is SGHDT and CDR2 is YYEEEE in the germline V gene. The DNA for the CDR3 is TGTGCCAGCAGCTCCACAGGAGGGGCAGATACGCAGTATTTT. As protein: CASSSTGGADTQYF.

V and J are TRBV6-5 and TRBJ2-1; 9 bases align to TRBD2. This CDR3 is 15 amino acids long. Germline lookup yields CDR1 MNHEY and CDR2 SVGAGI. CDR3 protein: CATTLAGGLYNEQFF. The CDR3 DNA reads TGTGCTACGACTCTTGCGGGAGGGCTATACAATGAGCAGTTCTTC.

In DNA, the CDR3 is TGTGCCAGCAGCGCATCTTTGGGACCCTCTGGGGCCAACGTCCTGACTTTC. Residues: CASSASLGPSGANVLTF. The chain couples TRBV9 to TRBJ2-6, with D perhaps TRBD1 or TRBD2 (5 bases each). V lost 3 bases and J lost 0, with 13 bases in between. The germline V gene has CDR1 SGDLS and CDR2 YYNGEE. The CDR3 is 17 amino acids.

This rearrangement joins TRBV5-6 to TRBJ2-7, with 9 bases matching TRBD1. The V gene's germline CDR1 is SGHDT and CDR2 YYEEEE. This CDR3 spans 13 amino acids. After removal of 5 bases from V and 5 bases from J, the junction contained 5 bases not matched to a gene. This CDR3 is CASRGQGSHEQYF. CDR3 DNA: TGTGCCAGCAGAGGACAGGGGAGCCACGAGCAGTACTTC.

This chain joins TRBV5-1 and TRBJ2-7; TRBD1 agrees at 7 bases. Germline V gene lookup returns CDR1 SGHRS and CDR2 YFSETQ. The CDR3 has 14 amino acids. V was pared by 4 bases and J by 0 bases, with 4 bases of the junction left unmatched. CDR3 amino acids: CASSIWTGSYEQYF. For the CDR3, the DNA is TGCGCCAGCAGCATATGGACAGGCTCCTACGAGCAGTACTTC.

The V and J genes are TRBV10-3 and TRBJ2-1; TRBD1 aligns across 9 bases. V dropped 3 bases and J dropped 2; count of bases not matched to a gene: 5. Germline CDR1 reads ENHRY; CDR2 reads SYGVKD. The CDR3 length is 16 residues. CDR3 nucleotide sequence: TGTGCCATCAGTGAAGGTTGGGACAGGGCCTACAATGAGCAGTTCTTC. It is translated as CAISEGWDRAYNEQFF.

The genes are TRBV4-3 and TRBJ1-2; D remains unclear. Per the germline V gene, CDR1 is LGHNA and CDR2 is YSLEER. The CDR3 consists of 13 residues. The V gene lost 0 bases and the J gene lost 2 bases, with 4 bases spanning the gap. The CDR3 region has the DNA TGCGCCAGCAGCCAAGATATAAACTATGGCTACACCTTC. Translating it yields CASSQDINYGYTF.

The chain links TRBV25-1 to TRBJ2-5; 7 bases match TRBD2. This CDR3 contains 18 residues. The V segment lost 8 bases and the J segment 5 bases; nucleotides outside the gene matches: 23. The germline V gene encodes CDR1 MGHDK and CDR2 SYGVNS. DNA of the CDR3: TGTGCCAGCTCCCCTGTAATTGAGCGGGATCGCAGTTGGGAGACCCAGTACTTC. This codes for CASSPVIERDRSWETQYF.

V is TRBV6-6 and J is TRBJ2-1; no firm D call. This CDR3 spans 11 amino acids. V gave up 6 bases and J gave up 9 bases, with 9 bases separating them. Germline V gene data show CDR1 as MNHNY and CDR2 as SVGAGI (reference sequence). As DNA, the CDR3 is TGTGCCAGCAGCGAACGCCCTGAGCAGTTCTTC. It translates to CASSERPEQFF.

The V and J genes are TRBV4-2 and TRBJ2-3; D is possibly TRBD1 or TRBD2 (6 bases each). The CDR3 runs 17 residues. Germline V gene lookup returns CDR1 LGHNA and CDR2 YNFKEQ. V lost 0 bases, J lost 1 base, and 14 bases lay in between. The CDR3 nucleotides read TGTGCCAGCAGCCAAGATCTCAGGGGAGGACGCACAGATACGCAGTATTTT. This gives the protein CASSQDLRGGRTDTQYF.

The chain is built from TRBV4-1 and TRBJ2-5; 7 bases map to TRBD1. CDR1 is MGHRA and CDR2 is YSYEKL in the germline V gene. The junction had 2 bases not matched to a gene; V was cut back by 1 base and J by 3 bases. The CDR3 covers 14 residues. The CDR3 here is CASSQAGTEETQYF. CDR3 nucleotide sequence: TGCGCCAGCAGCCAAGCCGGGACAGAAGAGACCCAGTACTTC.

The rearrangement uses TRBV7-9 and TRBJ2-6, with 10 bases that match TRBD2. V trimming: 8 bases; J trimming: 1 base; junction bases outside the gene matches: 11. The CDR3 consists of 18 residues. CDR1 and CDR2 (germline): SEHNR, FQNEAQ (reference sequence). In DNA form, the CDR3 reads TGTGCCAGCGGATCAATTAGCGGGAGGACATCTGGGGCCAACGTCCTGACTTTC. Protein sequence: CASGSISGRTSGANVLTF.

This rearrangement joins TRBV7-6 to TRBJ2-2; D tentatively reads TRBD1 or TRBD2 (6 bases each). Germline assignment: CDR1 SGHVS and CDR2 FNYEAQ. This CDR3 is 17 amino acids long. Trimming pared 5 bases from V and 4 bases from J, leaving 20 bases between. The CDR3 loop is CASSPGGLADRTGELFF. CDR3 DNA sequence: TGTGCCAGCAGCCCCGGGGGCCTAGCAGACCGCACCGGGGAGCTGTTTTTT.

The J gene is TRBJ1-2, the V gene TRBV7-9; 7 nucleotides line up with TRBD1. With 3 bases clipped from V and 8 bases from J, the junction kept 6 bases outside the gene matches. CDR3 size: 13 residues. Looked up from germline, CDR1 is SEHNR and CDR2 is FQNEAQ (reference sequence). The CDR3 sequence is CASSFRQGGGYTF. Written as DNA, the CDR3 is TGTGCCAGCAGCTTTCGACAGGGCGGAGGCTACACCTTC.

The chain combines TRBV28 with TRBJ1-5, with 9 bases identical to TRBD1. The germline V gene encodes CDR1 MDHEN and CDR2 SYDVKM. This CDR3 is built from 16 residues. The junction had 4 bases not matched to a gene; V was cut back by 2 bases and J by 2 bases. The CDR3 is CASSLIGDRGNQPQHF. In DNA, the CDR3 is TGTGCCAGCAGTTTAATAGGGGACAGGGGCAATCAGCCCCAGCATTTT.

The DNA of the CDR3 is TGTGCCAGCAGCTTGGCCGGGGTGGCAGGCACTTATGGCTACACCTTC. This encodes CASSLAGVAGTYGYTF. The V and J genes are TRBV5-4 and TRBJ1-2; D is unclear. CDR3 length: 16 amino acids. Germline-derived CDR1 and CDR2 are SGHNT and YYREEE (reference sequence). V lost 0 bases, J lost 5 bases, and 17 bases lay in between.

This chain links TRBV25-1 with TRBJ1-1; weak D call: TRBD1 (5 bases). V dropped 2 bases and J dropped 4 bases, with 11 bases sitting between them. CDR1 and CDR2 (germline): MGHDK, SYGVNS. The CDR3 is 14 residues long. The CDR3 coding sequence is TGTGCCAGCAGTGAACATCAGGGAATCACTGAAGCTTTCTTT. This sequence encodes CASSEHQGITEAFF. Based on the CDR3 plus reference TRBV25-1 and TRBJ1-1, the full variable domain is EADIYQTPRYLVIGTGKKITLECSQTMGHDKMYWYQQDPGMELHLIHYSYGVNSTEKGDLSSESTVSRIRTEHFPLTLESARPSHTSQYLCASSEHQGITEAFFGQGTRLTVV.

The rearrangement uses TRBV28 and TRBJ2-5; no firm D call. Germline values: CDR1 MDHEN, CDR2 SYDVKM. The CDR3 runs to 13 residues. Trimming took off 1 base at V and 5 bases at J, with 8 bases between the two ends. CDR3 sequence: CASSLSILETQYF. The CDR3 coding sequence is TGTGCCAGCAGTTTATCTATCCTGGAGACCCAGTACTTC.

The CDR3 region has the DNA TGTGCCAGCAGTTTTATCGGAGAGACCTACAATGAGCAGTTCTTC. This sequence encodes CASSFIGETYNEQFF. The chain carries TRBV28 and TRBJ2-1; D not resolved. V lost 3 bases, J lost 2 bases, and 11 bases lay in between. The CDR3 consists of 15 residues. Germline V lookup: CDR1 MDHEN, CDR2 SYDVKM.

The chain has TRBV5-5 and TRBJ2-3; 14 bases match TRBD2. Germline CDR1 and CDR2: SGHKS and YYEKEE (reference sequence). Trimming took 4 bases from V and 2 from J; bases not matched to a gene: 6. The CDR3 spans 17 residues. As DNA, the CDR3 is TGTGCCAGCAGCCCGGGACTAGCGGGAGAGTACACAGATACGCAGTATTTT. It yields the protein CASSPGLAGEYTDTQYF.